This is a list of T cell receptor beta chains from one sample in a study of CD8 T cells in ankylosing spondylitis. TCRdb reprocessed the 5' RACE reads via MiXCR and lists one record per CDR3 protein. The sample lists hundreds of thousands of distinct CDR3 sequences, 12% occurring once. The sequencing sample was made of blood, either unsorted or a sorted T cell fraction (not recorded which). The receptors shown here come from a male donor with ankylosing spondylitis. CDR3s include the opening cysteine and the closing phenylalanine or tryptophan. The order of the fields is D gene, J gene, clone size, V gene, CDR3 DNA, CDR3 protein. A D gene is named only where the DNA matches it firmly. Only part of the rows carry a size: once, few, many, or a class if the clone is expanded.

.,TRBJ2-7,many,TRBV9,TGTGCCAGCAGCGTAGGGCCGGGCACGGGGGAGCAGTACTTC,CASSVGPGTGEQYF
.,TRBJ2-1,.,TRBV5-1,TGCGCCAGCAGTTTCCGGGACGGATACAATGAGCAGTTCTTC,CASSFRDGYNEQFF
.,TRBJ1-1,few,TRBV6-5,TGTGCCAGCAGTTACTCGGTGACATACCCACGACCCCAGAACACTGAAGCTTTCTTT,CASSYSVTYPRPQNTEAFF
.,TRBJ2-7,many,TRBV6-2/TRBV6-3,TGTGCCAGCAGTTACAGAGACTACGAGCAGTACTTC,CASSYRDYEQYF
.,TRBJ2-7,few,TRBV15,TGTGCCACCAGCAGAGGCGGGATAGGGGAGCAGTACTTC,CATSRGGIGEQYF
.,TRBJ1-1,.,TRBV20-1,TGCAGTGCAGCGGACAGTAACACTGAAGCTTTCTTT,CSAADSNTEAFF
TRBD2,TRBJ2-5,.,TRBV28,TGTGCCAGCAGTTTATTTTCCTGGGTAGCTAGCGGGAGCAGAACGGAGACCCAGTACTTC,CASSLFSWVASGSRTETQYF
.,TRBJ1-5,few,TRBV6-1,TGTGCCAGCAGTGAGGCCTACAATCAGCCCCAGCATTTT,CASSEAYNQPQHF
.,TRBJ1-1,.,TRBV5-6,TGTGCCAGCAGCTTGGAGGGCGGTGGAGCTGAAGCTTTCTTT,CASSLEGGGAEAFF
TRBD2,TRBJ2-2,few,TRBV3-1,TGTGCCAGCAGCCAACTGGCGGGAGGAACCGGGGAGCTGTTTTTT,CASSQLAGGTGELFF
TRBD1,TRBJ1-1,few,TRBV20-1,TGCAGTGCTAGACGACAGGGTGGGGGCACTGAAGCTTTCTTT,CSARRQGGGTEAFF
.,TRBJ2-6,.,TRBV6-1,TGTGCCAGCCGACCCGGAATCGACTCTGGGGCCAACGTCCTGACTTTC,CASRPGIDSGANVLTF
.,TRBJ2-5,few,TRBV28,TGTGCCAGCAGTGCCCCCCCAGGGTCCACCCAAGAGACCCAGTACTTC,CASSAPPGSTQETQYF
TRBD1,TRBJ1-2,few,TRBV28,TGTGCCAGCAGCACACCGGGACAGGGCAACTATGGCTACACCTTC,CASSTPGQGNYGYTF
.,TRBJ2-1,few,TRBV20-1,TGCAGTGCTTTCAGGGTCGGGCAGTTCTTC,CSAFRVGQFF
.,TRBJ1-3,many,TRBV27,TGTGCCAGCAGTTTAAGGGTTAACTCTGGAAACACCATATATTTT,CASSLRVNSGNTIYF
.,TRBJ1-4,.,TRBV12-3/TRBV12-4,TGTGCCAGCAGTGAAGATCCGGGACGGACAGAAAAACTGTTTTTT,CASSEDPGRTEKLFF
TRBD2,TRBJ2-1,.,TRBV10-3,TGTGCCATCAGGGGACTAGCGGGAGGTAGGGATGAGCAGTTCTTC,CAIRGLAGGRDEQFF
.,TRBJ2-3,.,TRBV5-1,TGCGCCAGCAGCTTGGGGCCGTACACAGATACGCAGTATTTT,CASSLGPYTDTQYF
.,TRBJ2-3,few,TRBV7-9,TGTGCCAGCAGCCGTCTAGGATCCTCGGATACGCAGTATTTT,CASSRLGSSDTQYF
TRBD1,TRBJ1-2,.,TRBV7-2,TGTGCCAGCAGCGGGTGGACAGGGACTGGCTACACCTTC,CASSGWTGTGYTF
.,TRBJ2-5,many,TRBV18,TGTGCCAGCTCACCAGGGCTGGGGGAGACCCAGTACTTC,CASSPGLGETQYF
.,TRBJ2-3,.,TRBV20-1,TGCAGTGCTAGTCTTACCACAGATACGCAGTATTTT,CSASLTTDTQYF
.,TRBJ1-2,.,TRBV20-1,TGCAGTGCACCTCACCCTTATGGCTATGGCTACACCTTC,CSAPHPYGYGYTF
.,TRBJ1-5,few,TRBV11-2,TGTGCCAGCAGCTCAGGAACTCAGCCCCAGCATTTT,CASSSGTQPQHF